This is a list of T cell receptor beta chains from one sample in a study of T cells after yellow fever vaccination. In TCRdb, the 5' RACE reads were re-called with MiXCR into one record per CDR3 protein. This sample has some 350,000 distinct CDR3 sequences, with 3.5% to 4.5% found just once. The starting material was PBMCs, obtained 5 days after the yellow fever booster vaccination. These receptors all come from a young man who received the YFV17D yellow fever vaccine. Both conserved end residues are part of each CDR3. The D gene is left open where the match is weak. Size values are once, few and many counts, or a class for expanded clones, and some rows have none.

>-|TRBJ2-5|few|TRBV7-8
CASSLVGLGGVETQYF
TGTGCCAGCAGCTTAGTGGGACTGGGCGGAGTAGAGACCCAGTACTTC
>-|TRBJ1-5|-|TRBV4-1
CASSQSDQANQPQHF
TGCGCCAGCAGCCAATCTGACCAGGCCAATCAGCCCCAGCATTTT
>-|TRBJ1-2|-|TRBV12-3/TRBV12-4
CASSPDGLYGYTF
TGTGCCAGCAGTCCCGACGGACTCTATGGCTACACCTTC
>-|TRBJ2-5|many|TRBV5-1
CASSTGRIGVETQYF
TGCGCCAGCAGCACCGGTCGTATTGGGGTGGAGACCCAGTACTTC
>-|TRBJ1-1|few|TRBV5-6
CASSLSRGYEGTEAFF
TGTGCCAGCAGCTTGAGTCGCGGGTATGAAGGCACTGAAGCTTTCTTT
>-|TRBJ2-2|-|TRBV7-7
CASSPRGKGFGSGELFF
TGTGCTAGCAGCCCCCGGGGGAAGGGTTTCGGATCCGGGGAGCTGTTTTTT
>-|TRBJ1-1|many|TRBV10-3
CAISETGSATEAFF
TGTGCCATCAGTGAGACGGGCTCGGCCACTGAAGCTTTCTTT
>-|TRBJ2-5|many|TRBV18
CASSPRETQYF
TGTGCCAGCTCACCTCGGGAGACCCAGTACTTC
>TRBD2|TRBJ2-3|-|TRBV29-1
CSVEAGRGSTDTQYF
TGCAGCGTTGAGGCGGGGAGGGGTAGCACAGATACGCAGTATTTT
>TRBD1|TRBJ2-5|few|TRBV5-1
CASSSAGTGTETQYF
TGCGCCAGCAGCTCAGCCGGGACAGGGACAGAGACCCAGTACTTC
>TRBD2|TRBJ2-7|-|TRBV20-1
CSARDWTSVYSYEQYF
TGCAGTGCTAGAGATTGGACTAGCGTTTATTCTTACGAGCAGTACTTC
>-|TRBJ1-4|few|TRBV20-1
CSPSRGLLSEKLFF
TGCAGTCCCTCGAGGGGGTTACTAAGTGAAAAACTGTTTTTT
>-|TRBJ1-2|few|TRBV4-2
CASSQSSREGGYTF
TGTGCCAGCAGCCAATCAAGCCGGGAGGGCGGCTACACCTTC